This TCR beta chain was found in a study of blood T cell repertoires in COVID-19. As for the study in general: Samples of COVID-19 (acute and convalescent) were obtained from the United States, Italy and Spain. Sample material is recorded as cDNA or gDNA derived from T cells, B-cell-depleted T cells, or PBMCs.

Generated by immunoSEQ multiplex PCR, the TCRdb table keeps only in-frame clones and is missing some. Among over 75,000 clones, more than 65% were seen once, and the ten largest hold 11%. Trimming pared 5 bases from V and 5 bases from J, leaving 12 bases between. This CDR3 has 13 residues. CDR1 SEHNR and CDR2 FQNEAQ come from the germline V gene (reference sequence). This clone has more than one count but fewer than ten. Sequencing used peripheral blood. The sequence was obtained from a man in his 70s with acute or convalescent COVID-19. This chain uses TRBV7-9 with TRBJ1-1; D gene uncertain. CDR3 DNA sequence: TGTGCCAGCAGCGTCCGGGAGGCAACTGAAGCTTTCTTT. Its protein product is CASSVREATEAFF.